The sample holds many counts of the clone carrying this T cell receptor beta chain. Antigen specificity is unknown. TCRdb re-derived calls from the 5' RACE reads in MiXCR, one entry per CDR3 protein. The sample consists of 25,000 to 35,000 distinct CDR3 sequences, roughly an eighth of them appearing once. The data were taken from a study of neurological immune-mediated disorders. Study-level findings and limits: There were no CDR3 amino acid sequences shared by expanded clones across subjects, a result suggesting private repertoires in all groups. The highest TCR clonal expansion occurred in HTLV-1-associated myelopathy; multiple sclerosis fell below healthy controls.

Healthy control samples came from blood bank volunteers in Maryland, USA. This TCR was recovered from a woman aged 55-69 years in good health. Sequencing input: PBMCs.

This CDR3 is CSARARRGWGNQPQHF. The CDR3 region has the DNA TGCAGTGCTAGAGCCCGGAGGGGTTGGGGCAATCAGCCCCAGCATTTT. This chain joins TRBV20-1 and TRBJ1-5; D possibly corresponds to TRBD1 (5 bases). Germline loops: CDR1 DFQATT, CDR2 SNEGSKA (reference sequence). Trimming left V 1 base short and J 2 bases short, with 15 bases between. The CDR3 loop spans 16 amino acids.